This T cell receptor beta chain was retrieved from a study of identical twins. TCRdb analysed the 5' RACE reads with MiXCR anew, one entry per CDR3 protein. The data show 400,000 to 500,000 distinct CDR3 sequences, approximately 14% seen once. The study, taken as a whole, reports: Those out-of-frame alpha sequences shared by twins showed an excess of low generation probability. Out-of-frame beta sequences exhibited a weaker degree of excess twin sharing.

A single count supports this clonotype. Its antigen remains unidentified. V shed 7 bases and J shed 3 bases, with 10 bases lying between them. The CDR3 totals 13 residues. In germline, CDR1 is MDHEN, CDR2 SYDVKM. In addition, the sample was reused for a study of yellow fever vaccine responses in identical twins. This second report adds: Twins' vaccine T cell response reportedly gave the appearance of partial convergence and partial personalization.

Material: CD4+ T cells sorted from blood. The sequence derives from a woman aged 18-29 years in good health. The chain joins TRBV28 to TRBJ1-5; no reliable D call. CDR3 residues: CASTSRFNQPQHF. The CDR3 bases are TGTGCCAGCACAAGCCGGTTCAATCAGCCCCAGCATTTT.